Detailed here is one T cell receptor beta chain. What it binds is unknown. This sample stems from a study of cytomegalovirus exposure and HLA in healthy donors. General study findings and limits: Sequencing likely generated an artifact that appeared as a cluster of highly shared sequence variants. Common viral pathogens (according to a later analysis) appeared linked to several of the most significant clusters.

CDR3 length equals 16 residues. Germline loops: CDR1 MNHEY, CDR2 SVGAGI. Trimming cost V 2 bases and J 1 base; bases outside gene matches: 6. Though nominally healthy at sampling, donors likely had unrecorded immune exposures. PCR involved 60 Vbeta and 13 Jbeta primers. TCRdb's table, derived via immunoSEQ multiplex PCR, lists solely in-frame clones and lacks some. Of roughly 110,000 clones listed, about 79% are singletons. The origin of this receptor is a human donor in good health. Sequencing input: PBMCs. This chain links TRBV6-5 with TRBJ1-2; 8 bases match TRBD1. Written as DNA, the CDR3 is TGTGCCAGCAGTTACGCTATCGGACAGGGTAACTATGGCTACACCTTC. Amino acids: CASSYAIGQGNYGYTF.